This TCR beta chain came from a study of blood T cell repertoires in COVID-19 (dated by TCRdb to between 2020 and 2021). Broadly, across the study: Samples from collaborators originated in the United States, Italy and Spain and spanned both the acute and convalescent phases of COVID-19. Where HLA class I and class II types were available, the types were taken from metadata supplied by the sample provider, not from assay-based typing. A freely available public database, intended as a resource for researchers studying the immune response to SARS-CoV-2, is where the repertoires were released. A de-identified subject ID, COVID-19 status, age in years and sex were almost always included in the sample metadata. The prospective study material was composed of cDNA or gDNA derived from T cells, B-cell-depleted T cells, or PBMCs. The samples were drawn from two sources: the first 160 participants of the ongoing ImmuneRACE study, and approximately 1,300 subjects contributed by 6 global collaborators. Deeply sampled blood TCRbeta repertoires from subjects exposed to, actively infected with, or recovered from COVID-19 were included in the dataset. General study outcomes and caveats: The amount of clinical and demographic metadata varied by source and participant and was provided uncurated.

Between the V and J ends, shortened by 1 base and 4 bases respectively, the junction contains 13 bases. The CDR3 has 15 amino acids, counting the end cysteine and phenylalanine. The entry retains the CDR3 DNA only, 45 bases that are in frame from base 1. Looking up the germline V gene yields CDR1 LGHNA and CDR2 YNFKEQ. Concerning this clone itself: The antigen it recognizes is unknown. Nothing much larger sits one base from this clone, and base qualities are not available.

One collaborating source in Seattle enrolled patients while the patients were actively infected and followed the patients over time throughout the course of disease. Collaborating institutions collected whole blood in K2EDTA tubes following their own protocols. For TCRbeta analysis, collaborators shipped samples as frozen whole blood, isolated PBMCs, or DNA extracted from either of those sample types. TCRbeta CDR3 regions were amplified from genomic DNA using the immunoSEQ Assay, a bias-controlled multiplex PCR. In the source study's methods: Within the assay, amplification of reference gene primers was used to estimate how many nucleated cells each sample contained. Sequence reads were collapsed and filtered to measure the absolute abundance of every unique TCRbeta CDR3 rearrangement. For each sample, productive Simpson clonality was calculated by taking the square root of Simpson's diversity index across productive rearrangements. TCRdb stores this immuneACCESS table with in-frame sequences only. Part of the clones is absent; in the studies checked, under half of the shortfall reflects unresolved V genes, and no reason is known for the rest. V and J calls and clone size are those listed in that table; D and trimming were worked out from the DNA. This sample is represented by some 200,000 clones; more than 80% of them were singletons. The ten largest make up approximately 10% of the sample.

The rearranged chain carries TRBV4-2 and TRBJ1-1; matching of 5 bases hints at TRBD1 as the D gene. Material for sequencing was peripheral blood. This receptor was obtained from a woman aged 35 to 49 with COVID-19, enrolled during active disease. This receptor carries the CDR3 CASSQVKGSTTEAFF. The DNA sequence follows: TGTGCCAGCAGCCAAGTAAAGGGGTCGACCACTGAAGCTTTCTTT.